This entry concerns a single TCR beta chain. Its antigen remains unidentified. No per-base quality is available; no much larger clone lies one base away. Other DNA sequences in the same sample also yield this CDR3. These data are taken from a study of shared clonotypes between healthy human individuals (dated by TCRdb to about 2020). A note on the overall study: Three men and a couple of women, aged 18 to 49 years, made up the cohort. Per donor, leukapheresis produced somewhere between about 0.8 and 9 billion PBMCs. To estimate repertoire size and how much clonotype sharing occurs between individuals, the study deeply sequenced the blood TCR repertoires of roughly 5 healthy adults. To increase sequencing depth and limit assay-specific biases, TCR repertoire library preparation and sequencing were carried out by different laboratories using diverse techniques. For each donor, CD4 naive and CD4 memory were each given three plates, CD8 naive was given two plates, and CD8 memory was given one plate.

Using the deep immunoSEQ assay, multiplex PCR amplified TCR CDR3 regions from genomic DNA. Extracted genomic DNA from each cell subset was distributed evenly across all wells of several immunoSEQ 96-well plates, and each plate was treated as a replicate. For sorted subsets, each replicate PCR was loaded with roughly 0.2 ug genomic DNA, equivalent to 30,000 or so T cell genomes. The purified libraries were quantified using a Qubit 3.0 fluorometer, sized with a Bioanalyzer 2100, and then quantified again using the KAPA Library Quantification kit. Each immunoSEQ 96-well plate was sequenced on its own single-read 150-cycle Illumina NextSeq 550 flow cell. As for the original processing: Because the immunoSEQ output held only junctional sequences and lacked quality scores, the filtering could not match the filtering applied to full-length reads. To assign V/J genes and CDR3, sequences were annotated against IMGT germline references using PyIR, a Python wrapper for IgBLAST v1.9. Reads were removed for weak V/J assignments (E-value above 1e-6), missing CDR3, stop codons, out-of-frame junctions, or ambiguous translated residues. V3J clonotypes were defined by identical inferred V gene, J gene, and CDR3 amino acid sequence. To compute the percentage overlap between repertoires, the number of shared unique clonotypes was divided by the size of the smaller repertoire. Repertoire richness was assessed with RTK rarefaction, the Chao1 estimator, and Recon v2.1 estimates of unobserved clonotypes. OLGA was used to compute generation probabilities for all TCRbeta clonotypes that the gDNA method yielded from several donors. TCRdb mirrors the immuneACCESS table, restricted to in-frame sequences. Some clones are absent from its copies; in checked studies, under half trace to an unresolved V gene, and the reason for the others is unknown. That table is the source of V, J and clone size, and D and trimming were worked out from the DNA. The sample yields about 1.1 million clones; 70% to 80% were counted once. 0.89% of the sample belongs to the ten largest clones.

What the authors observed across the whole study: Even with the large sequencing depth, rarefaction of the sorted-subset datasets indicated that sequencing was incomplete. Estimated clonotype richness was generally larger for naive than for memory subsets. Pairwise subsampling led to the expectation that sequencing depth would affect the degree of clonotype sharing among donors. The small number of donors limited the genetic and exposure-history diversity represented. Higher generation probabilities were observed for clonotypes shared by all four sorted-subset donors than for non-shared clonotypes. Across a handful of donors, about 5.2% of naive CD4, 3% to 3.5% of naive CD8, roughly 2.2% of memory CD4, and over 0.35% of memory CD8 clonotypes were shared. Sampling was limited to blood, and TCR repertoires in tissue likely differ from TCR repertoires in blood.

Here V drops 5 bases and J drops 2 bases, and the junction holds 6 bases not matched to any gene. The germline V gene (reference sequence) supplies CDR1 MNHEY and CDR2 SMNVEV. Inclusive of the bounding cysteine and phenylalanine, the CDR3 is 14 residues long. Kept here is only the CDR3 DNA, which spans 42 bases and is read in frame from base 1. The donors were healthy, HIV-negative adults who had no recently reported acute infections or vaccinations. Only Caucasian adults living in Nashville, Tennessee, USA were represented among the donors. CD4+ T cells were enriched by magnetic negative selection; naive cells were then positively selected on CD45RA, and the negative fraction formed the memory subset. After blood collection by leukapheresis, PBMCs were isolated using Ficoll-Histopaque density gradient centrifugation and then cryopreserved in the vapor phase of liquid nitrogen. Analytical flow cytometry was used to check the purity and quantity of each magnetically sorted T cell population. Each sorted fraction had its genomic DNA isolated and then quantified by UV absorbance on a Nanodrop 2000c.

The receptor comes from a man aged 18 to 35 in good health. Some clones in this sample may be carry-over from other donors' samples. Sequencing used memory CD4+ T cells from PBMCs. The intended sense of this specimen's cell subset or site label: CD45RA-negative fraction. Rearrangement joined TRBV27 to TRBJ2-7; 7 bases in the middle match TRBD1. The CDR3: CASSPRGQTYEQYF. The nucleotide sequence is TGTGCCAGCAGTCCCAGGGGACAGACCTACGAGCAGTACTTC.